This TCR beta chain appears in the sequencing data of a study of regulatory T cells in long-lasting Graves disease. The sample's time point: newly diagnosed GD, antithyroid drugs for less than 3 months. Isolated PBMC RNA provided the starting material for the TCR library. Arm-PCR with iRepertoire HTBI primers amplified the CDR3 regions for these TCR beta libraries. TCRdb processed the multiplex PCR reads anew with MiXCR; each CDR3 protein has one entry. Among about 440,000 distinct CDR3 sequences listed, roughly 15% were seen once. These data were likewise used in another study, on T cells in Graves' hyperthyroidism and ophthalmopathy. This second report adds: Patients having uncontrolled infection, another autoimmune disease, pregnancy or lactation were not included.

This sample comprised peripheral blood mononuclear cells (PBMCs), obtained at new diagnosis, from a patient treated with antithyroid drugs. This receptor was obtained from a woman in her thirties with Graves disease.

This CDR3 reads CASSHSRGAPAFF. The CDR3 DNA reads TGTGCCAGCAGCCACAGCCGGGGGGCCCCCGCTTTCTTT. The V and J genes are TRBV3-1 and TRBJ1-1, with D tentatively TRBD1 (6 bases). CDR1 LGHDT and CDR2 YNNKEL come from the germline V gene (reference sequence). Trimming left V 3 bases short and J 11 bases short, with 16 bases between. CDR3 length: 13 amino acids.